Listed here are 11 T cell receptor beta chains from one sample, sequenced in a study of blood T cell repertoires in COVID-19. Libraries were prepared by immunoSEQ multiplex PCR; TCRdb keeps only in-frame clonotypes and omits some of them. The sample lists 250,000 or so clones; around 90% were seen once. Source material: PBMCs or T cells enriched from blood (not recorded which). The receptors derive from a woman between 25 and 40 years old with acute COVID-19.

This CDR3 is CASSQDPRSYYEQYF. The CDR3 nucleotides read TGTGCCAGCAGCCAAGACCCCCGCAGTTACTACGAGCAGTACTTC. The genes are TRBV3-1 (or the pseudogene TRBV3-2) and TRBJ2-7; D remains ambiguous. The CDR3 sequence is 15 residues long. V shed 0 bases and J shed 3 bases, with 12 bases lying between them. CDR1 is LGHDT, CDR2 YNNKEL, per germline (reference sequence).

The chain has TRBV19 and TRBJ2-1, with 9 bases identical to TRBD1. From germline, CDR1 is LNHDA and CDR2 SQIVND (reference sequence). The CDR3 loop spans 15 amino acids. V shed 7 bases and J 5 bases; nucleotides not matched to a gene: 9. CDR3 protein: CASKPTGQGHNEQFF. The CDR3 region has the DNA TGTGCCAGTAAACCTACGGGACAGGGTCACAATGAGCAGTTCTTC.

The rearrangement links TRBV27 to TRBJ2-1; tentative D call: TRBD2 (6 bases). The V and J ends lost 2 bases and 4 bases respectively, with 12 bases between them. The CDR3 extends over 15 amino acids. CDR1 and CDR2 from the germline V gene are MNHEY and SMNVEV (reference sequence). This CDR3 reads CASSLGLGGYNEQFF. The CDR3 coding sequence is TGTGCCAGCAGTTTAGGGTTGGGGGGTTACAATGAGCAGTTCTTC.

The chain carries TRBV27 and TRBJ2-7; TRBD2 is a possible D gene (5 bases). Germline-derived CDR1 and CDR2 are MNHEY and SMNVEV (reference sequence). The germline V and J ends were trimmed by 6 bases and 5 bases, with 17 bases remaining between them. The length of the CDR3 is 14 residues. The DNA for the CDR3 is TGTGCCAGCAGGGTCGCGGGTGGGTTTGACGAGCAGTACTTC. It specifies CASRVAGGFDEQYF.

The V and J genes are TRBV5-1 and TRBJ2-1; 11 positions match TRBD1. The CDR3 consists of 14 residues. Germline CDR1 SGHRS, CDR2 YFSETQ. After removal of 4 bases from V and 5 bases from J, the junction contained 2 bases not matched to a gene. The CDR3, as DNA: TGCGCCAGCAGCCGGGGACAGGGGGACAATGAGCAGTTCTTC. This codes for CASSRGQGDNEQFF. The whole variable domain, filled in from reference TRBV5-1 and TRBJ2-1, reads KAGVTQTPRYLIKTRGQQVTLSCSPISGHRSVSWYQQTPGQGLQFLFEYFSETQRNKGNFPGRFSGRQFSNSRSEMNVSTLELGDSALYLCASSRGQGDNEQFFGPGTRLTVL.

This clone was picked up one time. The gene calls are TRBV6-5 and TRBJ1-3; no reliable D call. This CDR3 is 13 amino acids long. Germline assignment: CDR1 MNHEY and CDR2 SVGAGI. Trimming stripped 6 bases from V and 4 bases from J, with 10 bases between. The CDR3 nucleotides are TGTGCCAGCAGGTCCACAGCAGGAAACACCATATATTTT. Its translation is CASRSTAGNTIYF.

The CDR3 nucleotides are TGTGCCAGCAGCACCGACAGGGGGCCGAACACTGAAGCTTTCTTT. Translation gives CASSTDRGPNTEAFF. The rearrangement joins TRBV21-1 to TRBJ1-1; the D call of TRBD1 is as the table states it, not checked on the DNA. TRBV21-1 constitutes a pseudogene. CDR3 length: 15 amino acids.

This clone was seen only once. This chain joins TRBV5-1 and TRBJ1-5; D perhaps matches TRBD1 (5 bases). Looked up from germline, CDR1 is SGHRS and CDR2 is YFSETQ. This CDR3 is built from 14 residues. The V end was cut by 4 bases, the J end by 6 bases, with 14 bases between. CDR3 region: CASSPGGGTQPQHF. The CDR3 DNA follows: TGCGCCAGCAGCCCTGGTGGAGGGACTCAGCCCCAGCATTTT.

The CDR3, as DNA: TGTGCCAGCAGTCGGACTAGCGGGCAGAACACCGGGGAGCTGTTTTTT. Translating it yields CASSRTSGQNTGELFF. The rearrangement joins TRBV6-2 or TRBV6-3 to TRBJ2-2; 11 nucleotides align to TRBD2. Losses at the gene ends were 5 bases for V and 1 base for J; bases not matched to a gene: 3. Germline-derived CDR1 and CDR2 are MNHEY and SVGEGT. The CDR3 is 16 amino acids.

The V call is TRBV4-1, the J call TRBJ2-1; D might be TRBD1 (6 bases). CDR1 and CDR2 (germline): MGHRA, YSYEKL. The CDR3 has 17 residues. V dropped 0 bases and J dropped 4 bases, with 16 bases sitting between them. The CDR3 DNA is TGCGCCAGCAGCCAAGATGGGGATCGAGGACAGTACAATGAGCAGTTCTTC. This translates into CASSQDGDRGQYNEQFF.

This clone was seen more than once but under ten times. The V and J genes are TRBV18 and TRBJ2-7, with a weak D call TRBD1 (5 bases). There are 16 residues in the CDR3. Germline values: CDR1 KGHSH, CDR2 LQKENI. Between the trimmed V and J ends, which lost 2 bases and 0 bases, there was a span of 14 bases. DNA of the CDR3: TGTGCCAGCTCACCAGGGGCCAGGGTAGACTCCTACGAGCAGTACTTC. Its protein is CASSPGARVDSYEQYF.